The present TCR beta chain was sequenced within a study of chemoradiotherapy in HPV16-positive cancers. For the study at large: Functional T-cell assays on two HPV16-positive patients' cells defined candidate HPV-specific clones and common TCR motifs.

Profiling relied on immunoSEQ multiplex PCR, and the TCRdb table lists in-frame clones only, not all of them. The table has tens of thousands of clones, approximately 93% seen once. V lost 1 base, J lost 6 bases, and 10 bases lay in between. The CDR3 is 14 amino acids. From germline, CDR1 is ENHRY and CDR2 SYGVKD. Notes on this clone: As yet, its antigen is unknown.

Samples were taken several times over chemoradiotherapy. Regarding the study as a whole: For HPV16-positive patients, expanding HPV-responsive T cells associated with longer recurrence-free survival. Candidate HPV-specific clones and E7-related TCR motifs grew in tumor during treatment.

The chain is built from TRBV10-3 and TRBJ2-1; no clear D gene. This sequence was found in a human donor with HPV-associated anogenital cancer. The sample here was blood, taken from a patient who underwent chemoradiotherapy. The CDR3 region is CAISEFRAPNEQFF. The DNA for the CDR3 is TGTGCCATCAGTGAGTTTCGGGCTCCCAATGAGCAGTTCTTC.